This T cell receptor beta chain is drawn from a study of T cell changes during pregnancy in multiple sclerosis (dated by TCRdb to the late 2010s). About the investigation overall: In women with multiple sclerosis, the researchers looked at how the T cell repertoire shifted as pregnancy progressed.

Library generation was performed with the immunoSEQ multiplex PCR assay. The source is immuneACCESS, and TCRdb retained only in-frame sequences with V and J called. Part of the clones is not carried over; for the studies checked, unresolved V genes explain less than half of this, and the remainder is unexplained. In all, the sample holds 55,000 to 85,000 clones, and 92% of those were seen once. More than 1.1% of the sample is taken by the ten largest. With respect to this clone: Its antigen target is currently unknown. No base qualities exist here, and no much larger clone lies one base off it.

This sequence originates from a female donor with multiple sclerosis, enrolled in a pregnancy study. The sample was peripheral blood, taken after pregnancy.

The CDR3 sequence is CASSEGLAPQETQYF. The DNA sequence is TGTGCCAGCAGCGAGGGACTAGCGCCACAAGAGACCCAGTACTTC. The rearranged segments are TRBV5-6 and TRBJ2-5, and 10 bases in between align with TRBD2. Relative to germline, V is missing 4 bases and J is missing 2 bases, with 5 bases of the junction outside any gene match. The germline V gene encodes CDR1 SGHDT and CDR2 YYEEEE. The CDR3, from cysteine to phenylalanine, totals 15 residues. Of the read, only the CDR3 DNA is kept; its 45 bases are in frame from base 1.